This T cell receptor (beta chain) appears in the sequencing data of a study of Graves' ophthalmopathy and Graves' hyperthyroidism (dated by TCRdb to 2016 to 2019). Regarding the research as a whole: Peripheral blood was collected at initial diagnosis, before any treatment. In roughly 6 hyperthyroidism patients, T-cell repertoires of thyroid tissue and blood were compared. For independent validation, a separate cohort was made up of 18 to 20 hyperthyroidism patients plus 17 patients who later progressed from hyperthyroidism to ophthalmopathy. In total, around 140 blood samples were TCR-sequenced: some 40 ophthalmopathy, approximately 75 hyperthyroidism and some 17 hyperthyroidism-to-ophthalmopathy patients. After sampling, hyperthyroidism patients received methimazole starting at 30 mg daily, and ophthalmopathy patients received high-dose intravenous methylprednisolone. To explore V-J signatures that separate ophthalmopathy from hyperthyroidism, a discovery set of about a hundred patients was enrolled, consisting of about 45 with ophthalmopathy and roughly 59 with stable hyperthyroidism. TCR beta repertoire signatures were used to distinguish Graves' ophthalmopathy from Graves' hyperthyroidism and to predict progression to ophthalmopathy. General conclusions and limits of the study: In cross-validation, the 13-signature model distinguished ophthalmopathy from stable hyperthyroidism with nearly 90% sensitivity and 81% to 83% specificity, and in the test set the corresponding values were about 80% and 75%. In validation, the model predicted ophthalmopathy progression with about 71% sensitivity and 72% to 80% specificity; about a dozen predicted patients were CT-confirmed with GO in a median of approximately 6.5 months. Most of the expanded thyroid clonotypes with a frequency above 0.001 were also detected in blood, and it was suggested that the thyroid immune response may be reflected by blood repertoires. No statistical method was used to predetermine the sample size, and group allocation was not hidden from the investigators.

This clonotype was counted many times. Its specific antigen is unknown. It has no much larger one-base neighbor in the sample; base qualities were not kept. For repertoire sequencing, TCR beta CDR3 regions were amplified from RNA transcripts. The first round of RT-PCR was done with HTBI primers and the Qiagen OneStep RT-PCR kit, and was followed by a second round of multiplex PCR, then size selection and purification. Libraries were sequenced paired-end with 100 bp reads on an Illumina HiSeq2000. In the authors' own workflow: SOAPnuke was used to process the reads, throwing out any read that had adapters, had uncalled bases, had a mean Phred below 15, or lacked an exact constant-primer or identifier match. COPE v1.2.5 was used to merge high-quality paired reads. Each unique nucleotide sequence was treated as a clonotype, and MiTCR v1.1 was used to align the clonotypes to the IMGT TRB V, D and J references. Only V-J combinations with frequency above 0.0001 were analysed, covering approximately 99% of repertoires. For each V-J combination, a TCR clonal expansion and chaos score was defined as the ratio of F50 clonal expansion to chaos observed in the TCRdist matrix. Welch's t-statistics and random forest were used to reduce features to some 13 V-J combinations, which were fed into a naive Bayes classifier. The similarity between thyroid and blood repertoires was quantified using the Morisita-Horn index. In-frame beta chains were kept once TCRdb had trimmed the public reads at Q25 with fastp and called clones with MiXCR. Entries that share a CDR3 protein sequence are merged under the most common genes and DNA. These V and J calls derive from TCRdb rather than the authors' analysis. For this sample the table gives some 370,000 distinct CDR3 sequences, of which about a sixth were detected only once. The ten largest clones represent roughly 2.4% of the sample.

V is shortened by 3 bases, J by 7 bases, and the region joining them spans 12 bases. From its cysteine to its phenylalanine, the CDR3 spans 13 amino acids. The CDR3 DNA has 39 bases and is translated from base 1. A patient counted as having stable hyperthyroidism if there was no progression to ophthalmopathy within 18 months of follow-up. The hyperthyroidism patients were 18 to 65 years old and newly diagnosed, with a disease duration of less than 2 months. Anyone with other autoimmune diseases, uncontrolled infections, pregnancy or lactation was excluded from the study. Clinical symptoms, serum thyroxine, TRAb, thyroid ultrasound and orbital computed tomography were used for diagnosis. Ficoll-Paque density gradient centrifugation was used to isolate PBMCs from around 10 ml of fresh peripheral blood. Total RNA was extracted using Trizol reagent, and RNA quality was checked on an Agilent 2100 Bioanalyzer.

The chain is encoded by TRBV12-3 or TRBV12-4 joined to TRBJ2-5; a confident D gene designation cannot be given. The source material was peripheral blood. The clonotype originates from an adult woman with stable Graves' hyperthyroidism. For the CDR3, the sequence is CASSFGPTGTQYF. The DNA sequence is as follows: TGTGCCAGCAGTTTTGGCCCGACCGGGACCCAGTACTTC.